These 30 T cell receptor beta chains came from one sample sequenced in a study of control samples from healthy donors and cancer patients. Assay used: immunoSEQ multiplex PCR; TCRdb lists only in-frame clones, some missing. The listing records 150,000 to 200,000 clones. The specimen sequenced was blood. These receptors were obtained from a woman in her twenties or thirties in good health.

V gene TRBV12-3 or TRBV12-4 combines with J gene TRBJ2-7, with D possibly being TRBD2 (5 bases). Trimming took 5 bases from V and 4 from J, leaving 9 bases between them. The CDR3 runs 12 residues. CDR3 protein: CASSGERYEQYF. In nucleotides, the CDR3 is TGTGCCAGCAGTGGGGAGAGGTACGAGCAGTACTTC.

This chain connects TRBV5-1 to TRBJ1-1; D is undetermined. Germline-derived CDR1 and CDR2 are SGHRS and YFSETQ. Between the trimmed V and J ends, which lost 2 bases and 1 base, there was a span of 15 bases. The CDR3 consists of 16 residues. CDR3 in DNA: TGCGCCAGCAGCTTCGGCGGATTGGAGGCGAACACTGAAGCTTTCTTT. It specifies CASSFGGLEANTEAFF.

The V call is TRBV2, the J call TRBJ2-7, with D maybe TRBD1 (5 bases). With 6 bases removed from V and 3 bases from J, the gap between germline ends came to 9 bases. There are 12 residues in the CDR3. Germline CDR1 is SNHLY and CDR2 is FYNNEI. The DNA for the CDR3 is TGTGCCAGCAGGCTAGACAGCTACGAGCAGTACTTC. It specifies CASRLDSYEQYF.

The CDR3 sequence is CASSLVQGAGEAFF. As DNA, the CDR3 is TGTGCCAGCAGCTTAGTGCAGGGGGCAGGGGAAGCTTTCTTT. The chain employs TRBV7-9 and TRBJ1-1, with TRBD1 matching 8 bases. Germline CDR1 reads SEHNR; CDR2 reads FQNEAQ (reference sequence). V shed 1 base, J shed 8 bases, and the junction held 6 bases outside the gene matches. This CDR3 region has 14 residues.

V usage is TRBV2 and J usage is TRBJ2-7; 7 bases are a match to TRBD1. Germline lookup yields CDR1 SNHLY and CDR2 FYNNEI. The CDR3 loop spans 13 amino acids. The V and J ends lost 6 bases and 3 bases, in that order; junction bases with no gene match: 5. The CDR3 nucleotides read TGTGCCAGCAGGGGGGACAGCCGCTACGAGCAGTACTTC. Amino acids: CASRGDSRYEQYF.

This sequence joins TRBV7-3 and TRBJ1-1; the D gene is possibly TRBD1 (5 bases). V lost 1 base, J lost 1 base, and 7 bases lay in between. The CDR3 extends over 14 amino acids. The V gene's germline CDR1 is SGHTA and CDR2 FQGTGA. CDR3: CASSLMGGNTEAFF. DNA for the CDR3: TGTGCCAGCAGCTTAATGGGGGGGAACACTGAAGCTTTCTTT.

V gene TRBV4-1 combines with J gene TRBJ2-2; 8 nucleotides match TRBD1. Trimming took 4 bases from V and 5 from J; bases not matched to a gene: 6. Germline-derived CDR1 and CDR2 are MGHRA and YSYEKL. The CDR3 extends over 15 amino acids. The CDR3 DNA follows: TGCGCCAGCAGCCTAGGACAGGGTGAAACCGGGGAGCTGTTTTTT. Encoded protein: CASSLGQGETGELFF.

V gene TRBV20-1 combines with J gene TRBJ1-1; 8 nucleotides line up with TRBD1. The CDR3 is 11 amino acids. After removal of 4 bases from V and 9 bases from J, the junction contained 4 bases not matched to a gene. Germline loops: CDR1 DFQATT, CDR2 SNEGSKA (reference sequence). CDR3 coding DNA: TGCAGTGCTAACAGGGGGATTAAAGCTTTCTTT. This translates into CSANRGIKAFF.

The chain links TRBV7-9 to TRBJ2-1, with a weak D call TRBD1 (5 bases). The CDR3 is 15 residues long. Trimming removed 5 bases from V and 4 bases from J, with 15 bases in between. Germline loops: CDR1 SEHNR, CDR2 FQNEAQ (reference sequence). The CDR3 loop reads CASSPQQARYNEQFF. The CDR3 coding sequence is TGTGCCAGCAGCCCCCAACAGGCAAGATACAATGAGCAGTTCTTC.

The gene calls are TRBV30 and TRBJ2-6; D might be TRBD2 (5 bases). Per germline, CDR1 GTSNPN and CDR2 SVGIG (reference sequence). Trimming took off 6 bases at V and 1 base at J, with 10 bases between the two ends. The CDR3 length is 14 residues. In nucleotides, the CDR3 is TGTGCCTGCTCGGACTTGTCTGGGGCCAACGTCCTGACTTTC. This gives the protein CACSDLSGANVLTF.

The CDR3 is CASSLGRIGTDTQYF. DNA of the CDR3: TGCGCCAGCAGCTTGGGCAGGATAGGTACAGATACGCAGTATTTT. The gene calls are TRBV5-1 and TRBJ2-3; D gene uncertain. Trimming left V 0 bases short and J 3 bases short, with 11 bases between. CDR1 and CDR2 from the germline V gene are SGHRS and YFSETQ. The CDR3 covers 15 residues.

J is TRBJ2-7 and V is TRBV19, with D possibly being TRBD1 or TRBD2 (5 bases each). V was cut by 5 bases and J by 5 bases, with 13 bases left in between. Germline V gives CDR1 LNHDA, CDR2 SQIVND (reference sequence). The CDR3 is 13 amino acids. Here the CDR3 reads CASSRTWGNEQYF. CDR3 nucleotides: TGTGCCAGTAGTCGGACTTGGGGGAACGAGCAGTACTTC.

The gene calls are TRBV28 and TRBJ2-2; TRBD1 aligns across 9 bases. The CDR3 is made up of 16 amino acids. The germline V gene encodes CDR1 MDHEN and CDR2 SYDVKM. With V trimmed by 6 bases and J by 1 base, 6 bases remained unmatched. CDR3 in DNA: TGTGCCAGCAGCCTCCCGGACAGGGGGAACACCGGGGAGCTGTTTTTT. Protein: CASSLPDRGNTGELFF.

This chain connects TRBV1 to TRBJ2-1; the D call in the table, TRBD2, was not verified against the DNA. TRBV1 is given as a pseudogene. The CDR3 runs to 17 residues. CDR3 sequence reads: CTSSQDFGGFLDNEQFF. The CDR3 DNA is TGCACCAGCAGCCAAGATTTCGGGGGGTTTCTGGACAATGAGCAGTTCTTC.

This chain links TRBV7-2 with TRBJ1-6, with TRBD1 as a possible D gene (6 bases). Trimming removed 6 bases from V and 6 bases from J, with 18 bases in between. The CDR3 spans 16 residues. The germline V gene encodes CDR1 SGHTA and CDR2 FQGNSA. DNA for the CDR3: TGTGCCAGCAGACTAACTACAGGGATCCCTAATTCACCCCTCCACTTT. This sequence encodes CASRLTTGIPNSPLHF.

The chain recombines TRBV10-3 with TRBJ1-5, with TRBD1 matching 7 bases. This CDR3 spans 14 amino acids. Germline values: CDR1 ENHRY, CDR2 SYGVKD. V gave up 8 bases and J gave up 0 bases; unmatched junction bases: 4. Here the CDR3 reads CAIGGTDSNQPQHF. The CDR3 nucleotides are TGTGCCATCGGTGGGACAGATAGCAATCAGCCCCAGCATTTT.

The genes are TRBV18 and TRBJ2-7, with D maybe TRBD1 (5 bases). The V and J ends lost 3 bases and 5 bases respectively, with 11 bases between them. Germline CDR1 is KGHSH and CDR2 is LQKENI. The CDR3 has 13 amino acids. The CDR3 region has the DNA TGTGCCAGCTCACCGCGGCAGGGCCACGAGCAGTACTTC. Protein sequence: CASSPRQGHEQYF.

The CDR3 is CASSDRAKDEKLFF. Here the CDR3 DNA reads TGTGCCAGCAGTGACAGGGCGAAGGATGAAAAACTGTTTTTT. The chain couples TRBV6-4 to TRBJ1-4; D gene unclear. This CDR3 spans 14 amino acids. V was pared by 2 bases and J by 6 bases, with 10 bases between. Germline-derived CDR1 and CDR2 are MRHNA and SNTAGT.

Comment on this clone: Relative to the germline gene, one junction end is altered; a read error may explain this. The chain couples TRBV30 to TRBJ1-6; 9 bases are a match to TRBD1. The CDR3 sequence is 13 residues long. The germline CDR1 and CDR2 sequences are GTSNPN and SVGIG (reference sequence). The chain's CDR3 is CAWSGTGRSPPHF. The CDR3 coding sequence is TGTGCCTGGTCCGGGACAGGGAGGTCACCCCCCCACTTT.

The CDR3 region is CASSVNWVNYGYTF. The CDR3 DNA reads TGTGCCAGCAGTGTAAACTGGGTGAACTATGGCTACACCTTC. The J gene is TRBJ1-2, the V gene TRBV6-2 or TRBV6-3; no clear D gene. The germline gives CDR1 MNHEY, CDR2 SVGEGT. The CDR3 spans 14 residues. V was trimmed by 5 bases and J by 2 bases, leaving 12 bases between them.

The chain employs TRBV5-6 and TRBJ2-3; no reliable D call. The CDR3 is 12 residues long. V was pared by 0 bases and J by 4 bases, with 3 bases between. The germline V gene has CDR1 SGHDT and CDR2 YYEEEE. Written as DNA, the CDR3 is TGTGCCAGCAGCTTGGTCTCAGATACGCAGTATTTT. Amino acids: CASSLVSDTQYF.

The rearrangement uses TRBV18 and TRBJ2-7; weak D call: TRBD1 (5 bases). The germline V gene has CDR1 KGHSH and CDR2 LQKENI. The CDR3 is 16 residues long. Trimming removed 2 bases from V and 7 bases from J, with 21 bases in between. In DNA form, the CDR3 reads TGTGCCAGCTCACCATCGCAGGGATCGTCCTGGCGGGAGCAGTACTTC. Translated: CASSPSQGSSWREQYF.

The chain links TRBV10-2 to TRBJ2-5, with D perhaps given as TRBD1 or TRBD2 (5 bases each). Trimming pared 3 bases from V and 5 bases from J, leaving 19 bases between. Per the germline V gene, CDR1 is WSHSY and CDR2 is SAAADI. The CDR3 length is 16 residues. The CDR3, as DNA: TGCGCCAGCAGTGAAAGTCGGGGCAGGGTTCTGGAGACCCAGTACTTC. This sequence encodes CASSESRGRVLETQYF.

The chain carries TRBV12-3 or TRBV12-4 and TRBJ2-7; no firm D call. This CDR3 has 11 amino acids. V lost 4 bases, J lost 6 bases, and 7 bases lay in between. CDR3 bases: TGTGCCAGCAGTTCCGGGTTCGAGCAGTACTTC. The encoded protein is CASSSGFEQYF.

Concerning this clone itself: The conserved closing phenylalanine or tryptophan is absent in this CDR3, likely reflecting a read error. The DNA is omitted, as the CDR3 cannot be located on it reliably, and the CDR3 follows TCRdb's listing. The chain is built from TRBV6-5 and TRBJ2-7; TRBD1 reflects the table's D call only, with no check against the DNA. The V gene's germline CDR1 is MNHEY and CDR2 SVGAGI. The CDR3 spans 13 amino acids, including both terminal residues. This chain's CDR3 is CASSYSSLAQGRI.

J is TRBJ1-1 and V is TRBV19, with D maybe TRBD1 (5 bases). There are 14 residues in the CDR3. The V gene lost 2 bases and the J gene lost 5 bases, with 12 bases spanning the gap. CDR1 and CDR2 (germline): LNHDA, SQIVND (reference sequence). The CDR3 loop reads CASSIMLGGTEAFF. The CDR3 nucleotides read TGTGCCAGTAGTATAATGTTGGGGGGAACTGAAGCTTTCTTT. The full variable domain, rest sourced from reference TRBV19 and TRBJ1-1, is DGGITQSPKYLFRKEGQNVTLSCEQNLNHDAMYWYRQDPGQGLRLIYYSQIVNDFQKGDIAEGYSVSREKKESFPLTVTSAQKNPTAFYLCASSIMLGGTEAFFGQGTRLTVV.

The DNA for the CDR3 is TGTGCCAGCAGTGACGGAGGAAGCACTGAGCAGTTCTTC. Translated, it gives CASSDGGSTEQFF. This rearrangement joins TRBV6-4 to TRBJ2-1; D possibly corresponds to TRBD2 (5 bases). The CDR3 consists of 13 residues. Germline V gene sequence: CDR1 MRHNA, CDR2 SNTAGT. V was trimmed by 2 bases and J by 9 bases, leaving 11 bases between them.

V is TRBV2 and J is TRBJ2-7, with 8 nucleotides matching TRBD1. The CDR3 consists of 15 residues. Germline V CDR1 and CDR2: SNHLY, FYNNEI. Germline trimming cut 2 bases from V and 3 bases from J; bases unmatched to any gene: 6. The CDR3 sequence is CASSEYDRGYYEQYF. CDR3 sequence (DNA): TGTGCCAGCAGTGAATACGACAGGGGCTACTACGAGCAGTACTTC.

With regard to this clone: At one end, the junction sequence differs from germline, possibly due to a read error. The chain couples TRBV7-7 to TRBJ1-2, with 7 bases lining up with TRBD1. CDR1 and CDR2 (germline): SSHAT, FNYEAQ (reference sequence). There are 16 residues in the CDR3. The CDR3 is CASSHGETGKNYGYTF. The CDR3 DNA follows: TGTGCTAGCAGTCATGGGGAGACAGGGAAGAACTATGGCTACACCTTC.

V gene TRBV28 combines with J gene TRBJ1-2; D uncertain. Trimming removed 2 bases at V and 7 bases at J, with 17 bases between. Per germline, CDR1 MDHEN and CDR2 SYDVKM. CDR3 size: 15 residues. The CDR3 bases are TGTGCCAGCAGTTTAGGGTCGGTTCGAGAGGGTGGCTACACCTTC. This gives the protein CASSLGSVREGGYTF.